This TCR beta chain derives from a study of cytomegalovirus exposure and HLA in healthy donors. Study-wide results and caveats: Cytomegalovirus status was reportedly diagnosed by the classifier with high sensitivity and specificity.

For this clone: What it recognizes is unknown.

The protocol was immunoSEQ multiplex PCR, while the TCRdb copy is restricted to in-frame clones and leaves out a portion. This sample carries 120,000 or so clones, around nine tenths of them seen once, and the ten largest clones take around 1.9%. V lost 3 bases and J lost 4, with 10 bases in between. This CDR3 spans 13 amino acids. J is TRBJ2-7 and V is TRBV23-1; D is possibly TRBD2 (5 bases). TRBV23-1 is reported as an ORF; its role is uncertain. The specimen was PBMCs. This clonotype was sampled from a woman aged 18-29 years in good health and CMV-seronegative. DNA of the CDR3: TGCGCCAGCAGTCACGGGGTGGGGTACGAGCAGTACTTC. Translated: CASSHGVGYEQYF.